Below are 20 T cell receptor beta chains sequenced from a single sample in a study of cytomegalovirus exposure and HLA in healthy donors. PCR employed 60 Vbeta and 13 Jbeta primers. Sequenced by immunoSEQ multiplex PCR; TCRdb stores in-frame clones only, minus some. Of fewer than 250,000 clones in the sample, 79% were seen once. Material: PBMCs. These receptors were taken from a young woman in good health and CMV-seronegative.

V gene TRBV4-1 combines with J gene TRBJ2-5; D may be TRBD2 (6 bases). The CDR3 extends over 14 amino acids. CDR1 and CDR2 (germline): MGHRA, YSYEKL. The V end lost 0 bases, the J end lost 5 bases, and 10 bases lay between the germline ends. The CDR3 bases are TGCGCCAGCAGCCAAGAGGGACTTGGGGAGACCCAGTACTTC. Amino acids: CASSQEGLGETQYF.

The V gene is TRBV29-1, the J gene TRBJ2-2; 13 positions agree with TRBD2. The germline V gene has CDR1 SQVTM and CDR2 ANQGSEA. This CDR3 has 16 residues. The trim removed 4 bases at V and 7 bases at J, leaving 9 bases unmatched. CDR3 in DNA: TGCAGCGTTGCTGGGGGGACTAGCGGGAAAGGCGGGGAGCTGTTTTTT. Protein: CSVAGGTSGKGGELFF.

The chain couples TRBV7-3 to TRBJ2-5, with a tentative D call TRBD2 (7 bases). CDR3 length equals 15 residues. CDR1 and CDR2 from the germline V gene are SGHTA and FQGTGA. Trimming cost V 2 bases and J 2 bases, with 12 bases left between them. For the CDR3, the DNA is TGTGCCAGCAGCTTAGGGGGGGGGCTTCAAGAGACCCAGTACTTC. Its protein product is CASSLGGGLQETQYF.

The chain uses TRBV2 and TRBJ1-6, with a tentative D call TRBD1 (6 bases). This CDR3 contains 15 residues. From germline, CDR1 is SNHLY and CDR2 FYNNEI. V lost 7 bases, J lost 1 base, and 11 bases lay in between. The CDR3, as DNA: TGTGCCAGCAATGGTGACAGGTCCTATAATTCACCCCTCCACTTT. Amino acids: CASNGDRSYNSPLHF.

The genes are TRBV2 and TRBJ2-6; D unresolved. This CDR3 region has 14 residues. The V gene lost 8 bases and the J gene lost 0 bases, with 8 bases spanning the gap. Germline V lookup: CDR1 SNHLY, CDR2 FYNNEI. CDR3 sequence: CASQENSGANVLTF. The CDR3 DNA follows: TGTGCCAGCCAGGAAAACTCTGGGGCCAACGTCCTGACTTTC.

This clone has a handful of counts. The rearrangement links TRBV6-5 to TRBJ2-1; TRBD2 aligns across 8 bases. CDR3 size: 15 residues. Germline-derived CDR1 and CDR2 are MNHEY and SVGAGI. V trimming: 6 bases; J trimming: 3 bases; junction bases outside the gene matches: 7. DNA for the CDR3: TGTGCCAGCAGCCGAGCGGGGGACGTCTACAATGAGCAGTTCTTC. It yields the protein CASSRAGDVYNEQFF.

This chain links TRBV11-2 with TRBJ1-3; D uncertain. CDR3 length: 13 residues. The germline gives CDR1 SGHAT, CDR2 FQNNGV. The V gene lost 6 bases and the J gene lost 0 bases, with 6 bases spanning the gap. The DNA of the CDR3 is TGTGCCAGCAGTACAGACTCTGGAAACACCATATATTTT. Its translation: CASSTDSGNTIYF.

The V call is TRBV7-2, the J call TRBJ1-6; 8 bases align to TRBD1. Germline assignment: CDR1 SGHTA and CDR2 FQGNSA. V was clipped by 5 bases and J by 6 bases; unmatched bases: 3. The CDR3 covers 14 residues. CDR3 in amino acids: CASSRQGSNSPLHF. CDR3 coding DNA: TGTGCCAGCAGCCGACAGGGGAGTAATTCACCCCTCCACTTT.

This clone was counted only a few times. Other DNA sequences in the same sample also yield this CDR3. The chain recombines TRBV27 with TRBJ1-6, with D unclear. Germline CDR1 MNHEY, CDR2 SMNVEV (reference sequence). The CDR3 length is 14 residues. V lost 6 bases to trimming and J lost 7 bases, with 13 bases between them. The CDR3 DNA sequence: TGTGCCAGCAGAGATTCTCTACAGAATTCACCCCTCCACTTT. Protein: CASRDSLQNSPLHF.

Written as DNA, the CDR3 is TGCGCCAGCAGCCAAATACAGGGGGTATCGAACACTGAAGCTTTCTTT. Translation gives CASSQIQGVSNTEAFF. The rearrangement joins TRBV4-1 to TRBJ1-1, with TRBD1 identical over 8 bases. This CDR3 has 16 residues. Losses at the gene ends were 2 bases for V and 1 base for J; bases not matched to a gene: 6. Germline CDR1 is MGHRA and CDR2 is YSYEKL.

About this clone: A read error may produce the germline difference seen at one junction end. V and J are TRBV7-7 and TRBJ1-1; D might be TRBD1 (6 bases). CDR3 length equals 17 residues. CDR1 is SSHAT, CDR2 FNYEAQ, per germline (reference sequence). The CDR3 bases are TGTGCTAGCAGCCCGACCGCAGATTACAGGGCCAACACTGAAGCTTTCTTT. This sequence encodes CASSPTADYRANTEAFF.

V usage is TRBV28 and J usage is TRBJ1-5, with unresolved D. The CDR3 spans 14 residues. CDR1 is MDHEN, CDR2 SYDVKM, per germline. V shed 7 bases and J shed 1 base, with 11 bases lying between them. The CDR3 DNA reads TGTGCCAGCAAGGAGGGAACGAGCAATCAGCCCCAGCATTTT. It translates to CASKEGTSNQPQHF.

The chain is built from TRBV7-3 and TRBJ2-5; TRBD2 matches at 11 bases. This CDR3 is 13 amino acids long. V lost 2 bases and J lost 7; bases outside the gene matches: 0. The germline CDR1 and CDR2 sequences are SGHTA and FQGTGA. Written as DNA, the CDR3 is TGTGCCAGCAGCTTAGGGACTAGCGGGACCCAGTACTTC. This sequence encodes CASSLGTSGTQYF.

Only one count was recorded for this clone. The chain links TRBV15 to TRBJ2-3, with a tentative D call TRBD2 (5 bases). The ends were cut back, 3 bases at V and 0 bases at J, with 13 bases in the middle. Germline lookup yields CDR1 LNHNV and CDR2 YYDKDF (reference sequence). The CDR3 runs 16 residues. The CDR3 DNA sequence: TGTGCCACCAGCAGTGAGGAGCGAGGGAGCACAGATACGCAGTATTTT. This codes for CATSSEERGSTDTQYF. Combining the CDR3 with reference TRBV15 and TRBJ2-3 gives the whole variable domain DAMVIQNPRYQVTQFGKPVTLSCSQTLNHNVMYWYQQKSSQAPKLLFHYYDKDFNNEADTPDNFQSRRPNTSFCFLDIRSPGLGDTAMYLCATSSEERGSTDTQYFGPGTRLTVL.

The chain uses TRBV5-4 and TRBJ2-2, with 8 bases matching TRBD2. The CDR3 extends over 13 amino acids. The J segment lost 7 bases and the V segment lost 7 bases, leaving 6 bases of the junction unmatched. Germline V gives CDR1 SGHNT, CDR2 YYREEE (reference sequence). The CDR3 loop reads CASRGGRHGELFF. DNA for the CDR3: TGTGCCAGCCGGGGGGGACGGCACGGGGAGCTGTTTTTT.

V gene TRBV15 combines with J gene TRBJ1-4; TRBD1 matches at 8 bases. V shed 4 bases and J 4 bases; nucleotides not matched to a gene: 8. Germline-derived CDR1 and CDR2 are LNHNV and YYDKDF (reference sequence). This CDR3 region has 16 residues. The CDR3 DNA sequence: TGTGCCACCAGCAATAGGGGACAGGCCAATAATGAAAAACTGTTTTTT. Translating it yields CATSNRGQANNEKLFF.

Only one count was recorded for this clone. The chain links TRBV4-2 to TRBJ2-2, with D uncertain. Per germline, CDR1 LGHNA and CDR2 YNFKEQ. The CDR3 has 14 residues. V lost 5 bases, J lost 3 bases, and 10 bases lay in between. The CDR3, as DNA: TGTGCCAGCAGCTACCTGACTTACACCGGGGAGCTGTTTTTT. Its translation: CASSYLTYTGELFF.

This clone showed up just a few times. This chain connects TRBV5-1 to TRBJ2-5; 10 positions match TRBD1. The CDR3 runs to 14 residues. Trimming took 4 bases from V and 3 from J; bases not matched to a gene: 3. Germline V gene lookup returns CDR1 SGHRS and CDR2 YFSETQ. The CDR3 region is CASSKGTGEETQYF. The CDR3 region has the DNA TGCGCCAGCAGCAAAGGGACAGGGGAAGAGACCCAGTACTTC.

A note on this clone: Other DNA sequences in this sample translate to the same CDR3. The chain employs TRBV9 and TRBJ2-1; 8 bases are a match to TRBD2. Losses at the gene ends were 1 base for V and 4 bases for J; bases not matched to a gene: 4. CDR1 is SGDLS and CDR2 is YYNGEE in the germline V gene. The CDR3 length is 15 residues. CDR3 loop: CASSVSGGVYNEQFF. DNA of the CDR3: TGTGCCAGCAGCGTATCGGGGGGGGTATACAATGAGCAGTTCTTC.

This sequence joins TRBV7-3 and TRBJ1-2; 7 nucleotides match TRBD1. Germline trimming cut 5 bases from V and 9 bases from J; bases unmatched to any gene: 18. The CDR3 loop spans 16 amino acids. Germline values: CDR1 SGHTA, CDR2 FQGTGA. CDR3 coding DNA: TGTGCCAGCAGCCCAGGGGTAGGGGACAGCTTCCTCCGCTACACCTTC. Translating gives CASSPGVGDSFLRYTF.